One and the same sample provided the 11 T cell receptor beta chains below, sequenced in a study of OX40 agonist ivuxolimab in advanced cancers. The method was immunoSEQ multiplex PCR; TCRdb's version includes in-frame clones alone and lacks a portion of them. The sample lists around 29,000 clones; about 86% were seen once. The sample in question was CD4+ or CD8+ T cells sorted from blood, obtained in a trial of the OX40 agonist ivuxolimab. The receptor source for this set is an adult with an advanced solid tumor such as melanoma, head and neck, liver or kidney cancer.

The V call is TRBV27, the J call TRBJ2-7; 7 bases align to TRBD1. The CDR3 has 15 amino acids. Germline trimming cut 0 bases from V and 6 bases from J; bases unmatched to any gene: 8. CDR1 and CDR2 from the germline V gene are MNHEY and SMNVEV (reference sequence). The CDR3 protein is CASSLSVGTASEQYF. CDR3 nucleotide sequence: TGTGCCAGCAGTTTATCAGTCGGGACAGCGAGCGAGCAGTACTTC.

The chain joins TRBV27 to TRBJ2-7; 10 nucleotides agree with TRBD1. Germline V gene data show CDR1 as MNHEY and CDR2 as SMNVEV (reference sequence). The CDR3 consists of 14 residues. Trimming took 2 bases from V and 4 from J; bases not matched to a gene: 2. CDR3 bases: TGTGCCAGCAGTTTACTGGGACAGGGGTACGAGCAGTACTTC. Protein: CASSLLGQGYEQYF.

The rearrangement links TRBV6-6 to TRBJ1-6; D unresolved. Trimming removed 5 bases from V and 3 bases from J, with 8 bases in between. Germline V gene lookup returns CDR1 MNHNY and CDR2 SVGAGI (reference sequence). CDR3 length equals 14 residues. The CDR3 protein is CASSAANYNSPLHF. Here the CDR3 DNA reads TGTGCCAGCAGTGCGGCCAACTATAATTCACCCCTCCACTTT.

The V and J genes are TRBV5-4 and TRBJ1-6; D perhaps matches TRBD1 (5 bases). Trimming left V 1 base short and J 8 bases short, with 13 bases between. CDR3 size: 15 residues. In germline, CDR1 is SGHNT, CDR2 YYREEE (reference sequence). CDR3 residues: CASSLRTGGDSPLHF. The CDR3 DNA reads as TGTGCCAGCAGCTTGAGGACGGGGGGAGATTCACCCCTCCACTTT.

The V call is TRBV7-5, the J call TRBJ2-5; the table names TRBD2, a call not compared with the DNA. TRBV7-5 is a known pseudogene. The CDR3 is made up of 13 amino acids. The chain's CDR3 is CVRSRGWNQTQYF. In DNA, the CDR3 is TGTGTCAGAAGCCGGGGGTGGAATCAGACCCAGTACTTC.

This rearrangement joins TRBV28 to TRBJ2-4; D not resolved. CDR1 is MDHEN and CDR2 is SYDVKM in the germline V gene. V dropped 5 bases and J dropped 2 bases, with 4 bases sitting between them. This CDR3 is built from 12 residues. CDR3 region: CASSPSKNIQYF. CDR3 nucleotide sequence: TGTGCCAGCAGTCCATCCAAAAACATTCAGTACTTC.

This chain links TRBV28 with TRBJ2-7, with a tentative D call TRBD2 (6 bases). Germline CDR1 and CDR2: MDHEN and SYDVKM. The V and J ends lost 4 bases and 1 base respectively, with 23 bases between them. The CDR3 has 18 residues. The CDR3 here is CASSYPIREALRSYEQYF. CDR3 bases: TGTGCCAGCAGTTACCCCATTAGGGAGGCGCTACGATCCTACGAGCAGTACTTC.

This clone was counted once. The V gene is TRBV19, the J gene TRBJ2-3, with 9 bases that match TRBD1. The CDR3 has 15 residues. Germline values: CDR1 LNHDA, CDR2 SQIVND (reference sequence). V dropped 4 bases and J dropped 4; count of bases not matched to a gene: 6. CDR3 in amino acids: CASSKAGQGPDTQYF. CDR3 in DNA: TGTGCCAGTAGTAAGGCGGGACAGGGTCCAGATACGCAGTATTTT.

The chain carries TRBV2 and TRBJ2-2, with D tentatively TRBD1 (6 bases). Trimming cost V 10 bases and J 5 bases, with 17 bases left between them. CDR1 and CDR2 (germline): SNHLY, FYNNEI. The CDR3 is 14 residues long. The CDR3 protein is CAISIRGYTGELFF. The CDR3 region has the DNA TGTGCCATTTCGATCAGGGGTTATACCGGGGAGCTGTTTTTT.

V is TRBV5-1 and J is TRBJ1-1; 8 bases are shared with TRBD1. Germline assignment: CDR1 SGHRS and CDR2 YFSETQ. J gave up 0 bases and V 4 bases, and 8 bases lay outside the gene matches. CDR3 length equals 16 residues. The CDR3 DNA is TGCGCCAGCAGCCAGGGGACAGGAGCCATGAACACTGAAGCTTTCTTT. Translation gives CASSQGTGAMNTEAFF.

V usage is TRBV7-2 and J usage is TRBJ2-7, with 11 bases fitting TRBD1. The CDR3 has 14 residues. The V gene end was trimmed by 4 bases and the J gene end by 3 bases; junction bases not matched to a gene: 2. Per germline, CDR1 SGHTA and CDR2 FQGNSA. The CDR3 protein is CASSYGTGGYEQYF. CDR3 DNA sequence: TGTGCCAGCAGCTACGGGACAGGGGGCTACGAGCAGTACTTC.